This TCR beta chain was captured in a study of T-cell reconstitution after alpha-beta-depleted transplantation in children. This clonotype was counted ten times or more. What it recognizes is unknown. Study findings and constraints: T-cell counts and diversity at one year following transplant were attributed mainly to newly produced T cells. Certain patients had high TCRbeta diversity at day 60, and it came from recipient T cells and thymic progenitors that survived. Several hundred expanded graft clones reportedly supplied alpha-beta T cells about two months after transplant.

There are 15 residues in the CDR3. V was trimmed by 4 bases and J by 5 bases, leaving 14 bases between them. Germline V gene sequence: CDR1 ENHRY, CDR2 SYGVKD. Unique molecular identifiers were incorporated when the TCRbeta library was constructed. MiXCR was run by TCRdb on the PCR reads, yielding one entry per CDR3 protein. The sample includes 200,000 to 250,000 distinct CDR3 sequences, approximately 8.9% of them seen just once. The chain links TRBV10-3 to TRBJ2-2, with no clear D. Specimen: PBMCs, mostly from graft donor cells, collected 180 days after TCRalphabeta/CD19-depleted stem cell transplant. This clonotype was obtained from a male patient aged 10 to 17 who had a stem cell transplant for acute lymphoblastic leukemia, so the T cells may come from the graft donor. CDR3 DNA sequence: TGTGCCATCAGTGCCGACCAACTGCGGACCGGGGAGCTGTTTTTT. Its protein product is CAISADQLRTGELFF.